This entry lists 12 T cell receptor beta chains sequenced from one sample in a study of long-term antiretroviral therapy in people with HIV. The assay, immunoSEQ v3.0, was run at survey level. Libraries were prepared by immunoSEQ multiplex PCR; TCRdb keeps only in-frame clonotypes and omits some of them. The table shows 15,000 to 20,000 clones, with around 80% occurring only once. The sample was unsorted PBMCs, taken 2.2 years after starting antiretroviral therapy. The receptors were sampled from a man aged 50-59 years with HIV.

This chain joins TRBV7-9 and TRBJ1-2; TRBD1 might be the D (5 bases). V dropped 3 bases and J dropped 8 bases, with 10 bases sitting between them. Germline-derived CDR1 and CDR2 are SEHNR and FQNEAQ (reference sequence). The CDR3 runs 12 residues. The CDR3 loop reads CASSFRTRGYTF. The CDR3, as DNA: TGTGCCAGCAGCTTCCGGACACGGGGCTACACCTTC.

The chain links TRBV7-6 to TRBJ2-7, with TRBD2 as a possible D gene (6 bases). V gave up 5 bases and J gave up 3 bases, with 11 bases separating them. In germline, CDR1 is SGHVS, CDR2 FNYEAQ. The CDR3 sequence is 13 residues long. The CDR3 DNA sequence: TGTGCCAGCAGCCTCGGGACTTTCTACGAGCAGTACTTC. Amino acids: CASSLGTFYEQYF.

The J gene is TRBJ1-2, the V gene TRBV6-4, with 8 bases identical to TRBD1. Losses at the gene ends were 6 bases for V and 11 bases for J; bases not matched to a gene: 20. The germline gives CDR1 MRHNA, CDR2 SNTAGT. The CDR3 has 16 amino acids. In nucleotides, the CDR3 is TGTGCCAGCAGAGCCCTAGCCGAGGACAGGGACTACTCATACACCTTC. It encodes CASRALAEDRDYSYTF.

This chain links TRBV21-1 with TRBJ2-7. TRBV21-1 is a documented pseudogene. The CDR3 has 11 amino acids. This CDR3 is CASSKRVEQYF. DNA for the CDR3: TGTGCCAGCAGCAAAAGGGTCGAGCAGTACTTC.

This clone appeared a few times. The V gene is TRBV7-8, the J gene TRBJ2-4, with a tentative D call TRBD1 (6 bases). V was cut by 0 bases and J by 4 bases, with 7 bases left in between. Germline V CDR1 and CDR2: SGHVS, FQNEAQ. This CDR3 is built from 14 residues. The CDR3 protein is CASSLATGKNIQYF. The CDR3 bases are TGTGCCAGCAGCTTAGCGACAGGAAAAAACATTCAGTACTTC.

The V call is TRBV7-6, the J call TRBJ1-4; TRBD1 matches 8 bases. After removal of 4 bases from V and 1 base from J, the junction contained 14 bases not matched to a gene. This CDR3 contains 19 residues. The V gene's germline CDR1 is SGHVS and CDR2 FNYEAQ. CDR3 DNA: TGTGCCAGCAGCTGGACCCCCACAGGGGGATGGCGAACTAATGAAAAACTGTTTTTT. As protein: CASSWTPTGGWRTNEKLFF.

The gene calls are TRBV4-3 and TRBJ1-6; possible D gene TRBD1, 6 bases. The germline gives CDR1 LGHNA, CDR2 YSLEER. This CDR3 is 15 amino acids long. Trimming cost V 1 base and J 8 bases, with 12 bases left between them. The CDR3, as DNA: TGCGCCAGCAGCCAAGTAAGGACAGCGGATTCACCCCTCCACTTT. Protein: CASSQVRTADSPLHF.

This clone has a single count. The chain combines TRBV29-1 with TRBJ2-5; weak D call: TRBD1 (5 bases). In germline, CDR1 is SQVTM, CDR2 ANQGSEA. The ends were cut back, 8 bases at V and 2 bases at J, with 12 bases in the middle. The CDR3 length is 12 residues. CDR3 sequence reads: CSTLRQQETQYF. In DNA form, the CDR3 reads TGCAGCACCCTGAGACAGCAAGAGACCCAGTACTTC.

The chain recombines TRBV9 with TRBJ2-3, with TRBD1 identical over 7 bases. The CDR3 is 14 residues long. Germline-derived CDR1 and CDR2 are SGDLS and YYNGEE. V shed 4 bases and J 2 bases; nucleotides not matched to a gene: 4. DNA for the CDR3: TGTGCCAGCAGCCTCGGGACAGACACAGATACGCAGTATTTT. Protein: CASSLGTDTDTQYF.

This chain connects TRBV7-9 to TRBJ2-5; the D is unclear. Germline V gene sequence: CDR1 SEHNR, CDR2 FQNEAQ (reference sequence). There are 13 residues in the CDR3. V was pared by 3 bases and J by 1 base, with 6 bases between. The DNA for the CDR3 is TGTGCCAGCAGCTTTTACAGCCAAGAGACCCAGTACTTC. Residues: CASSFYSQETQYF.

The count of this clone is one. The chain uses TRBV5-1 and TRBJ1-4; possibly TRBD1 for D (5 bases). The germline CDR1 and CDR2 sequences are SGHRS and YFSETQ. The CDR3 runs 16 residues. With 4 bases removed from V and 5 bases from J, the gap between germline ends came to 18 bases. The CDR3 DNA reads as TGCGCCAGCAGCGGGGGGTCCGGGACGACAAATGAAAAACTGTTTTTT. This translates into CASSGGSGTTNEKLFF.

This clone occurred once. The chain links TRBV9 to TRBJ2-3; 7 positions match TRBD1. Unmatched junction bases numbered 7, after V lost 0 bases and J lost 0 bases. Germline loops: CDR1 SGDLS, CDR2 YYNGEE. The CDR3 covers 17 residues. The CDR3 reads CASSVGQGRPSTDTQYF. The CDR3 DNA sequence: TGTGCCAGCAGCGTAGGACAGGGTCGCCCTAGCACAGATACGCAGTATTTT. Combining the CDR3 with reference TRBV9 and TRBJ2-3 gives the whole variable domain DSGVTQTPKHLITATGQRVTLRCSPRSGDLSVYWYQQSLDQGLQFLIQYYNGEERAKGNILERFSAQQFPDLHSELNLSSLELGDSALYFCASSVGQGRPSTDTQYFGPGTRLTVL.